The TCR beta chain under discussion was sequenced for a study of post-analysis software for immune sequencing data. General observations from the study: Pronounced co-clustering by F measure was evident among identically batched samples. Comparison of patients with controls showed five TRBV segments more frequent in patients, TRBV5-6, TRBV5-1 and TRBV20-1 among them.

Concerning this clonotype itself: Its antigen is unknown.

Germline V CDR1 and CDR2: DFQATT, SNEGSKA (reference sequence). The CDR3 consists of 13 residues. Trimming removed 3 bases at V and 1 base at J, with 7 bases between. Unique molecular identifiers tagged the TCR beta cDNA libraries. TCRdb fed the PCR reads into MiXCR, producing one record per CDR3 protein. The profile shows about 380,000 distinct CDR3 sequences, around 37% of them singletons. This sequence joins TRBV20-1 and TRBJ1-5; D unclear. The receptor was derived from a girl between 5 and 17 years old with multiple sclerosis. Sequenced: blood. The CDR3 sequence: CSARDSSNQPQHF. The CDR3 DNA follows: TGCAGTGCTAGGGACTCAAGCAATCAGCCCCAGCATTTT.